The 14 T cell receptor beta chains reported below all come from one sample, sequenced in a study of T cell responses to AZD1222 COVID-19 vaccine. Profiled with immunoSEQ multiplex PCR; TCRdb holds only in-frame clones, not every one. The sample consists of 60,000 to 80,000 clones, 85% of them appearing once. Sequencing was performed on peripheral blood, taken on day 0 of AZD1222 vaccination. The source is an adult in good health.

This clone has only one observation. CDR3 sequence reads: CASSHGGRELFF. As DNA, the CDR3 is TGTGCCAGCAGCCACGGGGGGCGCGAACTGTTTTTT. The genes are TRBV6-5 and TRBJ1-4; a weak D match, TRBD1 (6 bases). Trimming took off 6 bases at V and 12 bases at J, with 14 bases between the two ends. The CDR3 extends over 12 amino acids. The germline V gene has CDR1 MNHEY and CDR2 SVGAGI.

The chain is built from TRBV11-3 and TRBJ2-2; a weak D match, TRBD1 (5 bases). Deletions cut 5 bases from V and 3 bases from J, with 13 bases between. Germline CDR1 and CDR2: SGHNT and YENEEA. This CDR3 spans 15 amino acids. The CDR3, as DNA: TGTGCCAGCAGCGAAGTCCCAGGGTACACCGGGGAGCTGTTTTTT. It translates to CASSEVPGYTGELFF.

The chain joins TRBV9 to TRBJ1-2, with unresolved D. The CDR3 length is 14 residues. Germline CDR1 and CDR2: SGDLS and YYNGEE. V lost 4 bases and J 2 bases, leaving 12 bases between the germline ends. The CDR3 spells CASSPRVGNYGYTF. CDR3 nucleotides: TGTGCCAGCAGCCCCCGTGTAGGCAACTATGGCTACACCTTC.

The V gene is TRBV19, the J gene TRBJ1-4; D uncertain. The germline V gene encodes CDR1 LNHDA and CDR2 SQIVND (reference sequence). The CDR3 loop spans 14 amino acids. Trimming removed 6 bases at V and 8 bases at J, with 16 bases between. Written as DNA, the CDR3 is TGTGCCAGTAGACTTCACGGGCAGCGGGAAAAACTGTTTTTT. Translating it yields CASRLHGQREKLFF.

This chain uses TRBV5-4 with TRBJ2-5, with no clear D. Trimming pared 4 bases from V and 5 bases from J, leaving 12 bases between. Per the germline V gene, CDR1 is SGHNT and CDR2 is YYREEE (reference sequence). CDR3 length equals 13 residues. CDR3 sequence reads: CASSPTDVETQYF. CDR3 nucleotides: TGTGCCAGCAGCCCGACGGACGTGGAGACCCAGTACTTC.

The V and J genes are TRBV12-3 or TRBV12-4 and TRBJ2-7; maybe TRBD1 (5 bases). This CDR3 has 13 residues. The V end lost 7 bases, the J end lost 1 base, and 11 bases lay between the germline ends. CDR3 DNA: TGTGCCAGCAACGTAGACAGATCCTACGAGCAGTACTTC. This gives the protein CASNVDRSYEQYF.

The CDR3 spells CASSEYQGGVSYEQYF. CDR3 nucleotides: TGTGCCAGCAGTGAATATCAAGGGGGGGTCTCCTACGAGCAGTACTTC. This rearrangement joins TRBV25-1 to TRBJ2-7; maybe TRBD2 (7 bases). CDR1 and CDR2 (germline): MGHDK, SYGVNS. V was clipped by 0 bases and J by 0 bases, with 12 bases between them. The CDR3 has 16 amino acids.

The V and J genes are TRBV29-1 and TRBJ2-7, with D possibly matching TRBD2 (5 bases). CDR3 length equals 13 residues. Germline-derived CDR1 and CDR2 are SQVTM and ANQGSEA. V was trimmed by 4 bases and J by 2 bases, leaving 12 bases between them. CDR3 nucleotides: TGCAGCGTTGGCCCTAGCTCAACCTACGAGCAGTACTTC. Residues: CSVGPSSTYEQYF.

The CDR3 loop is CASSFRQGVNYEQYF. The CDR3 DNA is TGTGCCAGCAGTTTTAGACAGGGAGTCAACTACGAGCAGTACTTC. The chain links TRBV7-9 to TRBJ2-7; TRBD1 aligns across 7 bases. The J segment lost 3 bases and the V segment lost 6 bases, leaving 11 bases of the junction unmatched. Germline loops: CDR1 SEHNR, CDR2 FQNEAQ (reference sequence). This CDR3 region has 15 residues.

The chain joins TRBV9 to TRBJ1-1; no firm D call. This CDR3 is built from 13 residues. The germline V and J ends were trimmed by 7 bases and 5 bases, with 15 bases remaining between them. Germline V lookup: CDR1 SGDLS, CDR2 YYNGEE. CDR3 nucleotide sequence: TGTGCCAGCGGGGTAGGAGGGTCGACTGAAGCTTTCTTT. Amino acid sequence: CASGVGGSTEAFF.

The CDR3 protein is CASSVTEYEQYF. The CDR3 coding sequence is TGTGCCAGCAGTGTGACAGAGTACGAGCAGTACTTC. V and J are TRBV2 and TRBJ2-7; TRBD1 is a possible D gene (5 bases). Trimming took off 4 bases at V and 4 bases at J, with 8 bases between the two ends. The CDR3 has 12 amino acids. In germline, CDR1 is SNHLY, CDR2 FYNNEI.

The genes are TRBV5-8 and TRBJ1-5; unclear D gene. V was trimmed by 4 bases and J by 1 base, leaving 9 bases between them. In germline, CDR1 is SGHTS, CDR2 YDEGEE. The CDR3 spans 14 residues. The CDR3 nucleotides read TGTGCCAGCAGCCGGGTGAACAGCAATCAGCCCCAGCATTTT. This sequence encodes CASSRVNSNQPQHF.

This clone was detected once. The chain joins TRBV7-6 to TRBJ2-3; no firm D call. V lost 0 bases, J lost 2 bases, and 6 bases lay in between. Germline V CDR1 and CDR2: SGHVS, FNYEAQ. The CDR3 consists of 14 residues. CDR3 nucleotides: TGTGCCAGCAGCTTAGCCGGGTACACAGATACGCAGTATTTT. Its translation: CASSLAGYTDTQYF.

This chain links TRBV11-1 with TRBJ2-2, with 8 bases lining up with TRBD2. V lost 0 bases, J lost 6 bases, and 3 bases stayed unmatched. The CDR3 covers 15 residues. Germline V gene lookup returns CDR1 SGHAT and CDR2 FQDESV (reference sequence). The CDR3 loop reads CASSLAGTSAGELFF. CDR3 in DNA: TGTGCCAGCAGCTTAGCCGGGACTAGTGCCGGGGAGCTGTTTTTT.